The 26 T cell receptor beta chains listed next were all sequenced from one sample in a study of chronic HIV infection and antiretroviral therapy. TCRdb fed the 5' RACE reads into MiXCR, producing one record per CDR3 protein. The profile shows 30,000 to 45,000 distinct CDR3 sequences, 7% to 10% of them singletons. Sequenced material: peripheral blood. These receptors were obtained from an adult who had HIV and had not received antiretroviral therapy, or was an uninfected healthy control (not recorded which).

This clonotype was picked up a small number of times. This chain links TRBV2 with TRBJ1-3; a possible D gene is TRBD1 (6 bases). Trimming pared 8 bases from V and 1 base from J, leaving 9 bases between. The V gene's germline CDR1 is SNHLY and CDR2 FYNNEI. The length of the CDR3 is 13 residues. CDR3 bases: TGTGCCAGCGCCCAGGGGTCTGGAAACACCATATATTTT. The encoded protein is CASAQGSGNTIYF.

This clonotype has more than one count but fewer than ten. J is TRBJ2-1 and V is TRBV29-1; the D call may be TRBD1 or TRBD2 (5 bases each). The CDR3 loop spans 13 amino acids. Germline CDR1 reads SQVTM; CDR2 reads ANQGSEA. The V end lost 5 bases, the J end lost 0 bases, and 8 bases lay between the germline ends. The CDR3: CSVPGLSYNEQFF. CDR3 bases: TGCAGCGTTCCGGGGCTCTCCTACAATGAGCAGTTCTTC.

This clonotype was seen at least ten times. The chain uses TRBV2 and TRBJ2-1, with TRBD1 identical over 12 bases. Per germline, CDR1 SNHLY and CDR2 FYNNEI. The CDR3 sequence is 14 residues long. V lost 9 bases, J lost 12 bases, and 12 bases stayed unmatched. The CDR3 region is CASSGTGGRWGQFF. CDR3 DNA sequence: TGTGCCAGTTCCGGGACAGGGGGCCGGTGGGGGCAGTTCTTC. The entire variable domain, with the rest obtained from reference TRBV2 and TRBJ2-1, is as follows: EPEVTQTPSHQVTQMGQEVILRCVPISNHLYFYWYRQILGQKVEFLVSFYNNEISEKSEIFDDQFSVERPDGSNFTLKIRSTKLEDSAMYFCASSGTGGRWGQFFGPGTRLTVL.

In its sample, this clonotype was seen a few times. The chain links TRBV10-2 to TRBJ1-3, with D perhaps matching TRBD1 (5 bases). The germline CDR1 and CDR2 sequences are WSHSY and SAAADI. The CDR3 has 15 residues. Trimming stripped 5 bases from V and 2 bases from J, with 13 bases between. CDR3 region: CASSLSGTAGNTIYF. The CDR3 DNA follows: TGCGCCAGCAGTCTAAGCGGGACCGCTGGAAACACCATATATTTT.

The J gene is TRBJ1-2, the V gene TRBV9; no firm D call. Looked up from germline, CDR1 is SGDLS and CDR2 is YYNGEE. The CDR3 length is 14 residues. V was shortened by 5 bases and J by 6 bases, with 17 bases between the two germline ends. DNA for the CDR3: TGTGCCAGCAGTCCAACCACTCCAGCGAATGGCTACACCTTC. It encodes CASSPTTPANGYTF.

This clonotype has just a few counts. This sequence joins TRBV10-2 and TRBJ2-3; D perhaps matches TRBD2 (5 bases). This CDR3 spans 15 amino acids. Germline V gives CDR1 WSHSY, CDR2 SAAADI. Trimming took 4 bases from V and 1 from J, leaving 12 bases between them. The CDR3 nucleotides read TGCGCCAGCAGTGGTAGCGCGGTGGGCACAGATACGCAGTATTTT. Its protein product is CASSGSAVGTDTQYF.

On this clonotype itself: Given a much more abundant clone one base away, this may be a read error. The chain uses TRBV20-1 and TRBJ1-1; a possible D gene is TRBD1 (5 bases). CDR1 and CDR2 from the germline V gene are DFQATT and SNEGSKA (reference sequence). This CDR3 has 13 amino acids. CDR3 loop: CSAKTDMNTETFF. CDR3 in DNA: TGCAGTGCTAAGACGGACATGAACACTGAAACTTTCTTT.

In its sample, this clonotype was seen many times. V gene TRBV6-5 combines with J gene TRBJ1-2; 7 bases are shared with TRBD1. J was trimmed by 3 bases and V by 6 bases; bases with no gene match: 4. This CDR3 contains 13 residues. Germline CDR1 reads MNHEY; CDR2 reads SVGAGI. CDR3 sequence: CASSPDRDYGYTF. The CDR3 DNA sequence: TGTGCCAGCAGCCCCGACAGGGACTATGGCTACACCTTC.

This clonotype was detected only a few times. CDR3 amino acids: CSASLEGEYSPLHF. In DNA form, the CDR3 reads TGCAGTGCTAGTCTTGAGGGGGAGTATTCACCCCTCCACTTT. The J gene is TRBJ1-6, the V gene TRBV20-1, with D possibly TRBD1 on 6 matching bases. Deletions cut 3 bases from V and 8 bases from J, with 14 bases between. The CDR3 extends over 14 amino acids. CDR1 is DFQATT and CDR2 is SNEGSKA in the germline V gene (reference sequence).

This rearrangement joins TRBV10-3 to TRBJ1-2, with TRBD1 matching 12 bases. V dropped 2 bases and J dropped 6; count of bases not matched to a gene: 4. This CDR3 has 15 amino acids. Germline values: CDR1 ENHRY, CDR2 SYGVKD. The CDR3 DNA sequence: TGTGCCATCAGTGAGCGGGACAGGGGGCTCAATGGCTACACCTTC. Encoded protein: CAISERDRGLNGYTF.

CDR3 sequence reads: CASGWGTEIEETQYF. The CDR3 DNA sequence: TGTGCCAGCGGTTGGGGCACGGAAATAGAAGAGACCCAGTACTTC. The chain joins TRBV28 to TRBJ2-5; D is possibly TRBD1 (5 bases). Trimming cost V 8 bases and J 3 bases, with 19 bases left between them. CDR1 is MDHEN, CDR2 SYDVKM, per germline. CDR3 length equals 15 residues. The full variable domain, rest sourced from reference TRBV28 and TRBJ2-5, is DVKVTQSSRYLVKRTGEKVFLECVQDMDHENMFWYRQDPGLGLRLIYFSYDVKMKEKGDIPEGYSVSREKKERFSLILESASTNQTSMYLCASGWGTEIEETQYFGPGTRLLVL.

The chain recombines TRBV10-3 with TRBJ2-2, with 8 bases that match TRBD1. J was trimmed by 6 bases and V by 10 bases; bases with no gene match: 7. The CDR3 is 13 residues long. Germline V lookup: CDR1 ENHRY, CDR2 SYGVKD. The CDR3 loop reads CATRTGSPGELFF. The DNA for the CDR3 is TGTGCCACCCGGACAGGGAGTCCCGGGGAGCTGTTTTTT.

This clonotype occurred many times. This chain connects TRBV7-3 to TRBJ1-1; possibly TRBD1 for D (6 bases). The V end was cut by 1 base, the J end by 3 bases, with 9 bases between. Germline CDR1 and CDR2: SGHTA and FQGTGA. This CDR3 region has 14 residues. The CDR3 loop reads CASSLRPGDTEAFF. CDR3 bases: TGTGCCAGCAGCTTAAGGCCAGGGGACACTGAAGCTTTCTTT.

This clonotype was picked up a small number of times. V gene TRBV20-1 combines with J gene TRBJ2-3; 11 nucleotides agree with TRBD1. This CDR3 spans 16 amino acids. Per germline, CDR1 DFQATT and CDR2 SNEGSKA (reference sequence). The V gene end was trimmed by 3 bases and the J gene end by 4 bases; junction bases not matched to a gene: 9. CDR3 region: CSASSGQGARADTQYF. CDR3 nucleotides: TGCAGTGCTAGCTCCGGACAGGGGGCGAGGGCAGATACGCAGTATTTT.

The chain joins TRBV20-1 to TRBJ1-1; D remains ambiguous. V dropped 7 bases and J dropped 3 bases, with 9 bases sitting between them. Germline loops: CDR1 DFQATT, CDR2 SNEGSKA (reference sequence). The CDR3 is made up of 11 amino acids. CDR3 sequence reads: CSVGSDTEAFF. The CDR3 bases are TGCAGTGTGGGCTCCGACACTGAAGCTTTCTTT.

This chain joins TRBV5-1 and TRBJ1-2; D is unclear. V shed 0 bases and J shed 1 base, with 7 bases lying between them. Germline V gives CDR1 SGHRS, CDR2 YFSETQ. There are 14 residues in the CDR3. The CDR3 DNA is TGCGCCAGCAGCTTGGACGGCGTTAACTATGGCTACACCTTC. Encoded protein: CASSLDGVNYGYTF.

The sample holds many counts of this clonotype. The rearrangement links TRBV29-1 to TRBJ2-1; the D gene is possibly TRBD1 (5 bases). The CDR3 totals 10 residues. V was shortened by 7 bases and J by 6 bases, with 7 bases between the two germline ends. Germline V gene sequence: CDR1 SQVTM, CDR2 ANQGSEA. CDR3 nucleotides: TGCAGCGCAGGGTCCAATGAGCAGTTCTTC. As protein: CSAGSNEQFF.

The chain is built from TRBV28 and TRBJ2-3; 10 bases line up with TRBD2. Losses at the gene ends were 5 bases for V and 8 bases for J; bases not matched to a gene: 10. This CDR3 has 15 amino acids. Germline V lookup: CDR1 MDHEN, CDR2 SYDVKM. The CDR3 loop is CASSPLAGAGGTQYF. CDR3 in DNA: TGTGCCAGCAGTCCGCTAGCGGGGGCTGGCGGTACGCAGTATTTT.

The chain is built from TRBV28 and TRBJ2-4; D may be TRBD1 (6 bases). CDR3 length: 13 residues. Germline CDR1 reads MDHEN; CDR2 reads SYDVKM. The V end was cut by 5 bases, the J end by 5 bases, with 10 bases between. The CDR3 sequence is CASSPGAENIQYF. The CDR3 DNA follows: TGTGCCAGCAGTCCAGGGGCAGAAAACATTCAGTACTTC.

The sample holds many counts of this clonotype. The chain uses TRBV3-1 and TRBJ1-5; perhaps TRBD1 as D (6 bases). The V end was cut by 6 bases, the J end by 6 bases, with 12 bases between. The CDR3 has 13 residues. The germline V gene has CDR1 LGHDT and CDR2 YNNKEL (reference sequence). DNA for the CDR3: TGTGCCAGCAGTCCTACAGGGAGTCAGCCCCAGCATTTT. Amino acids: CASSPTGSQPQHF.

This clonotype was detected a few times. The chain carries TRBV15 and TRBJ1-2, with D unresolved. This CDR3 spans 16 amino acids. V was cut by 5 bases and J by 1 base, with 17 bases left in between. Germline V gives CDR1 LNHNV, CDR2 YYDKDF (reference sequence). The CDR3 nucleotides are TGTGCCACCAGCTCGAACCGGGAGAGGAATAACTATGGCTACACCTTC. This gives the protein CATSSNRERNNYGYTF.

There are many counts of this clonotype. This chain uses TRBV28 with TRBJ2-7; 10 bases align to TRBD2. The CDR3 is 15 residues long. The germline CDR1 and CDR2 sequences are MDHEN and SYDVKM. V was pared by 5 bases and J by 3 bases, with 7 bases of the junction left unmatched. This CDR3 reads CASSNSGRHYYEQYF. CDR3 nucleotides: TGTGCCAGCAGTAATAGCGGGAGGCACTACTACGAGCAGTACTTC.

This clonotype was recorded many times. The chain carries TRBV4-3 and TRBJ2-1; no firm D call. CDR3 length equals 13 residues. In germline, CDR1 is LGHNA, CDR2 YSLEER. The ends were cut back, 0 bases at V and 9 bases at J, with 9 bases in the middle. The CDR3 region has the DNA TGCGCCAGCAGCCAAGATCAAGGGCTTGAGCAGTTCTTC. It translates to CASSQDQGLEQFF.

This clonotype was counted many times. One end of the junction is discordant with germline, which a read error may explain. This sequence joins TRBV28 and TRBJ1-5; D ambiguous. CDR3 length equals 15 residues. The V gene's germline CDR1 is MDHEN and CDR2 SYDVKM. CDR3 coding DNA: TGTGCCAGTAGTTTTGAGAGGGCTAGCAATCAGCCCCAGCATTTT. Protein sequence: CASSFERASNQPQHF.

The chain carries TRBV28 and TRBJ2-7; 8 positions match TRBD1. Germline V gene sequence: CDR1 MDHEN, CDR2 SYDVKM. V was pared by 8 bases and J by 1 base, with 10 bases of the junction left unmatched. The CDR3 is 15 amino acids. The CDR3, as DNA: TGTGCCAGCTCAGTTGGACAGGGATTGTCCTACGAGCAGTACTTC. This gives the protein CASSVGQGLSYEQYF. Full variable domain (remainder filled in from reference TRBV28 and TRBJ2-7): DVKVTQSSRYLVKRTGEKVFLECVQDMDHENMFWYRQDPGLGLRLIYFSYDVKMKEKGDIPEGYSVSREKKERFSLILESASTNQTSMYLCASSVGQGLSYEQYFGPGTRLTVT.

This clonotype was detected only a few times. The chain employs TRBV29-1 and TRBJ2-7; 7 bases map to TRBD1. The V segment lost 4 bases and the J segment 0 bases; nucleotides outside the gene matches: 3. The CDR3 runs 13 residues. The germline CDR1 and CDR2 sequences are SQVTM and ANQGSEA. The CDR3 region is CSVADRASYEQYF. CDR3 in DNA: TGCAGCGTTGCCGACAGGGCCTCCTACGAGCAGTACTTC.